This TCR beta chain was sequenced for a study of HIV-infected patients and healthy controls. The V gene's germline CDR1 is MNHEY and CDR2 SVGEGT. The CDR3 is made up of 14 amino acids. V lost 3 bases to trimming and J lost 4 bases; unmatched junction nucleotides: 2. Reverse transcription used about 500 ng RNA and constant-region primers for alpha and beta. Using multiplexing indices, alpha and beta chain libraries were generated apart by chain-specific third strand synthesis. Each CDR3 protein gets one entry after TCRdb re-called the 5' RACE reads with MiXCR. This sample has 10,000 to 12,000 distinct CDR3 sequences, with around 7.5% found just once. The repertoire came from unfractionated whole blood and reflected all unsorted peripheral T cells. About 10 uninfected healthy donors were sampled as controls, several sampled twice around three months apart. General study findings and limits: Compared with untreated HIV+ repertoires, healthy controls showed roughly threefold more distinct CDR3s and higher Shannon diversity.

This clonotype was observed many times. The antigen remains unidentified. The sample comprised blood. The source of this sequence is an adult in good health. The chain links TRBV6-2 or TRBV6-3 to TRBJ2-3; 9 positions match TRBD1. The CDR3 protein is CASSYRDRADTQYF. As DNA, the CDR3 is TGTGCCAGCAGTTATCGGGACAGGGCAGATACGCAGTATTTT.